The rows below give T cell receptor beta chains drawn from one sample of a study of patients and donors after allogeneic stem cell transplantation. TCRdb ran MiXCR on the RT-PCR reads and lists one entry per CDR3 protein. The profile covers approximately 430,000 distinct CDR3 sequences, with approximately 16% appearing a single time and over 6% taken by the ten largest. The sequencing sample was made of blood, either unsorted or a sorted T cell fraction (not recorded which). The receptors shown here come from a human donor who was either an allogeneic HSCT recipient or a stem cell or donor lymphocyte infusion donor (not recorded which). It is not recorded whose cells these are; they may come from a transplant donor. CDR3s include the opening cysteine and the closing phenylalanine or tryptophan. A D gene is named only where the DNA matches it firmly. Not every row has a clone size; where given, it reads once, few, many or a size class.

TRBJ1-1,TRBV28,.,.,CASSLQEAFF,TGTGCCAGCAGTCTCCAAGAAGCTTTCTTT
TRBJ2-2,TRBV24-1,.,many,CATGTENTGELFF,TGTGCCACCGGGACTGAGAACACCGGGGAGCTGTTTTTT
TRBJ2-3,TRBV6-2/TRBV6-3,TRBD2,few,CASRHQGVAGGPVDF,TGTGCCAGCAGACACCAAGGAGTAGCGGGGGGGCCAGTGGATTTT
TRBJ2-3,TRBV4-2,.,few,CASSQVKRGTTDTQYF,TGTGCCAGCAGCCAAGTTAAGAGGGGGACCACAGATACGCAGTATTTT
TRBJ2-7,TRBV6-6,.,.,CASSRKTNYEQYF,TGTGCCAGCAGTCGCAAGACCAACTACGAGCAGTACTTC
TRBJ1-4,TRBV11-2,.,few,CASRPSAGILRNEKLFF,TGTGCCAGCAGACCCTCGGCCGGGATCTTAAGGAATGAAAAACTGTTTTTT
TRBJ2-1,TRBV2,TRBD2,few,CASRLAVTNEQFF,TGTGCCAGCAGACTAGCGGTCACCAATGAGCAGTTCTTC
TRBJ2-3,TRBV7-3,.,.,CASSSRTRPATQYF,TGTGCCAGCAGCTCCAGGACTCGCCCAGCTACGCAGTATTTT
TRBJ1-1,TRBV7-6,.,few,CATSVRGGSTEAFF,TGTGCCACCAGTGTCAGGGGAGGAAGCACTGAAGCTTTCTTT
TRBJ2-7,TRBV6-1,.,.,CASSSPAAGSYEQYF,TGTGCCAGCAGCTCCCCAGCGGCCGGCTCCTACGAGCAGTACTTC
TRBJ2-7,TRBV12-5,.,few,CASGLADGVGKQYF,TGTGCTAGTGGTTTGGCCGACGGGGTTGGAAAGCAGTACTTC
TRBJ1-6,TRBV4-3,TRBD1,few,CASSQYDRENSPLHF,TGCGCCAGCAGCCAATATGACAGGGAGAATTCACCCCTCCACTTT
TRBJ1-2,TRBV12-3/TRBV12-4,.,few,CASSRRASQDGYTF,TGTGCCAGCAGTAGACGGGCCTCGCAGGATGGCTACACCTTC
TRBJ1-6,TRBV5-1,.,few,CASSFLGQPSSYNSPLHF,TGCGCCAGCAGCTTCCTAGGACAGCCGAGCTCCTATAATTCACCCCTCCACTTT
TRBJ1-1,TRBV24-1,.,many,CATSGWGHTEAFF,TGTGCCACCAGTGGTTGGGGTCACACTGAAGCTTTCTTT
TRBJ2-5,TRBV6-2/TRBV6-3,TRBD1,.,CASSTRDRERETQYF,TGTGCCAGCAGCACCAGGGACAGGGAGAGGGAGACCCAGTACTTC
TRBJ2-1,TRBV7-9,TRBD2,many,CASSLGAGALHEQFF,TGTGCCAGCAGCTTAGGGGCGGGAGCATTGCATGAGCAGTTCTTC